This TCR beta chain was captured by sequencing in a study of spatial heterogeneity in lung cancer. Study details: Raw reads showed each unique TCR and UMI combination turning up more than ten times on average.

This clonotype was detected many times. Germline trimming cut 6 bases from V and 2 bases from J; bases unmatched to any gene: 8. The CDR3 runs to 14 residues. The germline V gene encodes CDR1 GTSNPN and CDR2 SVGIG (reference sequence). Time point defined: sample taken at primary tumor resection. Extraction of whole RNA from tumor, nontumor lung or frozen PBMC preceded unsorted sequencing. Individual TCR cDNA molecules each bore their own unique molecular identifier. TCRdb recomputed calls from the 5' RACE reads with MiXCR, one row per CDR3 protein. The sample lists about 35,000 distinct CDR3 sequences, 3.1% occurring once.

J is TRBJ2-7 and V is TRBV30, with 9 nucleotides matching TRBD2. The sequencing here drew on normal lung tissue next to the tumor, taken at surgery. The source of this sequence is a male donor with early-stage non-small cell lung cancer. The CDR3: CACTLAGKAYEQYF. The CDR3 DNA reads as TGTGCCTGTACACTAGCGGGCAAAGCCTACGAGCAGTACTTC.